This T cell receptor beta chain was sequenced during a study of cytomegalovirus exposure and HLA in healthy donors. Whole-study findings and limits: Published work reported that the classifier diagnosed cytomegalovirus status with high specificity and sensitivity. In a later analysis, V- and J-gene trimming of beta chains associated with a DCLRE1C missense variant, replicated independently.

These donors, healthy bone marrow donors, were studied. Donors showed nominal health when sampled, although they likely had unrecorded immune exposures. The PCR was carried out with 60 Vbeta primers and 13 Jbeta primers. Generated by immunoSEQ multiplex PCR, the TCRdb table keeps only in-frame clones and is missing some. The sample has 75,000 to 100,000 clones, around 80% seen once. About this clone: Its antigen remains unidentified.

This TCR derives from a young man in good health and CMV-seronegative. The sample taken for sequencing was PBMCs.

This chain's CDR3 is CASSLGRTGLYEQYF. CDR3 in DNA: TGTGCCAGCAGCTTAGGACGGACAGGACTCTACGAGCAGTACTTC. V gene TRBV7-2 combines with J gene TRBJ2-7; 7 nucleotides line up with TRBD1. Germline CDR1 SGHTA, CDR2 FQGNSA. Germline trimming cut 1 base from V and 3 bases from J; bases unmatched to any gene: 6. The length of the CDR3 is 15 residues.